The following is a T cell receptor beta chain sequence with its context. The sample is drawn from a study of blood T cell repertoires in COVID-19. This table comes from immunoSEQ multiplex PCR, and its TCRdb copy is limited to in-frame clones, with some not included. The repertoire holds about 130,000 clones, with less than 90% as singletons. The sequence was obtained from a woman aged 45 to 65 who had recovered from COVID-19. The sample was PBMCs or T cells enriched from blood (not recorded which).

Here the CDR3 reads CASSWSAETQYF. The DNA of the CDR3 is TGTGCCAGCAGCTGGTCTGCGGAGACCCAGTACTTC. This sequence joins TRBV11-2 and TRBJ2-5, with D unresolved. Germline loops: CDR1 SGHAT, CDR2 FQNNGV. The CDR3 contains 12 residues. V was pared by 4 bases and J by 5 bases, with 8 bases between.